These 24 T cell receptor beta chains originate from one sample sequenced in a study of blood T cell repertoires in COVID-19. Libraries were prepared by immunoSEQ multiplex PCR; TCRdb keeps only in-frame clonotypes and omits some of them. Here the sample spans a few hundred thousand clones, about nine tenths being singletons. The sample taken for sequencing was peripheral blood. The receptors come from a woman aged 50 to 65 with COVID-19, enrolled during active disease.

The rearrangement links TRBV7-3 to TRBJ1-2; 10 nucleotides match TRBD1. Germline assignment: CDR1 SGHTA and CDR2 FQGTGA. After removal of 3 bases from V and 6 bases from J, the junction contained 4 bases not matched to a gene. This CDR3 is built from 14 residues. The CDR3 nucleotides read TGTGCCAGCAGCTTGTCCGGGACAGGGGATGGCTACACCTTC. Its protein product is CASSLSGTGDGYTF.

The gene calls are TRBV25-1 and TRBJ1-2; TRBD1 is a possible D gene (5 bases). The CDR3 runs to 14 residues. The V and J ends lost 1 base and 4 bases respectively, with 10 bases between them. The V gene's germline CDR1 is MGHDK and CDR2 SYGVNS. In nucleotides, the CDR3 is TGTGCCAGCAGTGAATTCGGACAAAGCTATGGCTACACCTTC. Translation: CASSEFGQSYGYTF.

The rearrangement joins TRBV5-1 to TRBJ2-1, with 7 nucleotides matching TRBD2. The V segment lost 3 bases and the J segment 3 bases; nucleotides outside the gene matches: 6. Germline loops: CDR1 SGHRS, CDR2 YFSETQ. This CDR3 comprises 15 residues. The chain's CDR3 is CASSWAGEDYNEQFF. In nucleotides, the CDR3 is TGCGCCAGCAGCTGGGCGGGGGAGGACTACAATGAGCAGTTCTTC.

This chain links TRBV5-1 with TRBJ2-1, with D possibly being TRBD1 (6 bases). Germline loops: CDR1 SGHRS, CDR2 YFSETQ. The CDR3 consists of 15 residues. Trimming cost V 0 bases and J 13 bases, with 20 bases left between them. The CDR3 DNA sequence: TGCGCCAGCAGCTTGGAGGGGCTAGTGGGGACATTTCAGTTCTTC. It yields the protein CASSLEGLVGTFQFF.

The chain is built from TRBV12-5 and TRBJ1-2, with 7 bases lining up with TRBD1. V shed 4 bases, J shed 5 bases, and the junction held 4 bases outside the gene matches. Germline V gene lookup returns CDR1 LGHNT and CDR2 FRNRAP. The CDR3 consists of 13 residues. DNA for the CDR3: TGTGCTAGTGGTTCGGGGACAGCTTATGGCTACACCTTC. Encoded protein: CASGSGTAYGYTF.

The rearrangement links TRBV19 to TRBJ1-4; 7 positions match TRBD1. J gave up 8 bases and V 2 bases, and 11 bases lay outside the gene matches. Germline values: CDR1 LNHDA, CDR2 SQIVND (reference sequence). The CDR3 totals 16 residues. The CDR3 DNA is TGTGCCAGTAGTATACTCGGGACAGCCTCGAAGGAAAAACTGTTTTTT. Translating it yields CASSILGTASKEKLFF.

DNA of the CDR3: TGTGCCAGCTCACCACAGGGAGGGAACACTGAAGCTTTCTTT. This codes for CASSPQGGNTEAFF. The chain joins TRBV18 to TRBJ1-1; no definite D call. The V end lost 1 base, the J end lost 1 base, and 7 bases lay between the germline ends. Germline CDR1 reads KGHSH; CDR2 reads LQKENI. The CDR3 extends over 14 amino acids.

V gene TRBV12-5 combines with J gene TRBJ2-3; 7 nucleotides line up with TRBD2. Trimming removed 1 base from V and 2 bases from J; junction bases left unmatched: 12. The CDR3 loop spans 18 amino acids. Germline V lookup: CDR1 LGHNT, CDR2 FRNRAP. Here the CDR3 reads CASGLGGLASGSTDTQYF. The CDR3 region has the DNA TGTGCTAGTGGTTTGGGTGGGTTGGCTAGCGGATCCACAGATACGCAGTATTTT.

V is TRBV7-2 and J is TRBJ2-2, with unresolved D. With 2 bases removed from V and 3 bases from J, the gap between germline ends came to 7 bases. CDR3 length: 14 residues. Germline assignment: CDR1 SGHTA and CDR2 FQGNSA. Written as DNA, the CDR3 is TGTGCCAGCAGCTTAACCACGGACACCGGGGAGCTGTTTTTT. Its protein is CASSLTTDTGELFF.

The rearrangement uses TRBV5-4 and TRBJ2-7; 8 bases are shared with TRBD1. Looked up from germline, CDR1 is SGHNT and CDR2 is YYREEE (reference sequence). The CDR3 is 14 amino acids. Germline trimming cut 4 bases from V and 2 bases from J; bases unmatched to any gene: 5. This CDR3 is CASSPGQAAYEQYF. The CDR3 DNA reads as TGTGCCAGCAGCCCGGGACAGGCCGCCTACGAGCAGTACTTC.

The V call is TRBV5-1, the J call TRBJ1-1, with a weak D call TRBD1 (6 bases). V shed 0 bases and J shed 0 bases, with 15 bases lying between them. Germline V gives CDR1 SGHRS, CDR2 YFSETQ. This CDR3 region has 17 residues. CDR3 loop: CASSLAAGAGVNTEAFF. Here the CDR3 DNA reads TGCGCCAGCAGCTTGGCCGCGGGGGCGGGGGTGAACACTGAAGCTTTCTTT.

This chain connects TRBV30 to TRBJ2-3, with D hard to call. The ends were cut back, 1 base at V and 0 bases at J, with 8 bases in the middle. The length of the CDR3 is 14 residues. Germline CDR1 reads GTSNPN; CDR2 reads SVGIG (reference sequence). Here the CDR3 reads CAWSAGLSTDTQYF. The CDR3 region has the DNA TGTGCCTGGAGTGCGGGTCTGAGCACAGATACGCAGTATTTT.

The sample holds a few counts of this clone. This rearrangement joins TRBV4-1 to TRBJ1-4, with D possibly matching TRBD1 (5 bases). Per germline, CDR1 MGHRA and CDR2 YSYEKL. V was cut by 8 bases and J by 4 bases, with 20 bases left in between. The CDR3 sequence is 16 residues long. The CDR3 nucleotides read TGCGCCAGCGGAAAGCAGGGACTTGGGGGTAATGAAAAACTGTTTTTT. It translates to CASGKQGLGGNEKLFF.

The V and J genes are TRBV18 and TRBJ2-5; D uncertain. Germline V lookup: CDR1 KGHSH, CDR2 LQKENI. CDR3 length: 17 residues. The V end was cut by 2 bases, the J end by 0 bases, with 16 bases between. The CDR3 DNA reads TGTGCCAGCTCACCATTTTTAGGAACGGGTTACCAAGAGACCCAGTACTTC. Translating it yields CASSPFLGTGYQETQYF.

CDR3 loop: CASSLVGRGEQYF. In DNA, the CDR3 is TGTGCCAGCAGTTTAGTGGGCAGGGGGGAGCAGTACTTC. The gene calls are TRBV12-3 or TRBV12-4 and TRBJ2-7, with 7 bases fitting TRBD1. The junction had 4 bases not matched to a gene; V was cut back by 1 base and J by 7 bases. The CDR3 covers 13 residues.

This clone has only one observation. V usage is TRBV28 and J usage is TRBJ2-1; 7 bases align to TRBD1. Germline V lookup: CDR1 MDHEN, CDR2 SYDVKM. This CDR3 region has 14 residues. J was trimmed by 5 bases and V by 5 bases; bases with no gene match: 6. CDR3 DNA: TGTGCCAGCAGTCTAGGGACAGATCACAATGAGCAGTTCTTC. Residues: CASSLGTDHNEQFF.

The genes are TRBV11-2 and TRBJ1-3; no clear D gene. V was clipped by 1 base and J by 0 bases, with 7 bases between them. Germline CDR1 and CDR2: SGHAT and FQNNGV. CDR3 length: 15 amino acids. CDR3 protein: CASSLGRHSGNTIYF. CDR3 DNA sequence: TGTGCCAGCAGCTTAGGGCGGCACTCTGGAAACACCATATATTTT.

The gene calls are TRBV30 and TRBJ1-3; TRBD1 might be the D (5 bases). V lost 0 bases and J 8 bases, leaving 14 bases between the germline ends. Per the germline V gene, CDR1 is GTSNPN and CDR2 is SVGIG (reference sequence). The CDR3 length is 14 residues. CDR3 nucleotides: TGTGCCTGGAGTGTATTTGGCGGGGGGGACACCATATATTTT. It encodes CAWSVFGGGDTIYF.

Remarks on this clone: The same CDR3 is also encoded by other DNA sequences in this sample. The rearrangement links TRBV5-1 to TRBJ2-3, with D perhaps TRBD1 (5 bases). The V gene's germline CDR1 is SGHRS and CDR2 YFSETQ. Trimming cost V 0 bases and J 1 base, with 9 bases left between them. The CDR3 covers 15 residues. CDR3 amino acids: CASSLEDTRTDTQYF. Here the CDR3 DNA reads TGCGCCAGCAGCTTGGAGGACACGCGCACAGATACGCAGTATTTT.

J is TRBJ1-4 and V is TRBV5-1; 8 nucleotides align to TRBD1. This CDR3 region has 16 residues. Losses at the gene ends were 1 base for V and 8 bases for J; bases not matched to a gene: 10. Germline-derived CDR1 and CDR2 are SGHRS and YFSETQ. CDR3 DNA: TGCGCCAGCAGCTTGCAGGGGGCCTTAATGCGGGAAAAACTGTTTTTT. This translates into CASSLQGALMREKLFF.

This clone was recorded once. The chain has TRBV6-5 and TRBJ2-5; perhaps TRBD2 as D (5 bases). This CDR3 is built from 13 residues. Per the germline V gene, CDR1 is MNHEY and CDR2 is SVGAGI. V gave up 5 bases and J gave up 1 base, with 8 bases separating them. CDR3 sequence: CASSRGFQETQYF. CDR3 in DNA: TGTGCCAGCAGTCGAGGGTTCCAAGAGACCCAGTACTTC.

The chain is built from TRBV19 and TRBJ2-5, with D tentatively TRBD1 (6 bases). The V end lost 3 bases, the J end lost 5 bases, and 16 bases lay between the germline ends. CDR3 length: 15 residues. CDR1 is LNHDA, CDR2 SQIVND, per germline (reference sequence). This CDR3 is CASSMRSSQGETQYF. CDR3 DNA: TGTGCCAGTAGTATGAGGTCCTCCCAGGGGGAGACCCAGTACTTC. Filled out from reference TRBV19 and TRBJ2-5, the complete variable domain reads DGGITQSPKYLFRKEGQNVTLSCEQNLNHDAMYWYRQDPGQGLRLIYYSQIVNDFQKGDIAEGYSVSREKKESFPLTVTSAQKNPTAFYLCASSMRSSQGETQYFGPGTRLLVL.

This clone was seen at least ten times. The genes are TRBV2 and TRBJ1-1, with D perhaps TRBD1 (5 bases). The CDR3 runs 13 residues. Trimming cost V 4 bases and J 4 bases, with 10 bases left between them. The germline CDR1 and CDR2 sequences are SNHLY and FYNNEI. CDR3 loop: CASSAGDGTEAFF. The CDR3 DNA follows: TGTGCCAGCAGTGCGGGGGACGGCACTGAAGCTTTCTTT.

CDR3 protein: CASSLGQEQETQYF. In nucleotides, the CDR3 is TGTGCCAGTAGTCTGGGACAGGAACAAGAGACCCAGTACTTC. This chain joins TRBV19 and TRBJ2-5; 8 bases fit TRBD1. CDR1 and CDR2 from the germline V gene are LNHDA and SQIVND (reference sequence). CDR3 size: 14 residues. V shed 5 bases and J 2 bases; nucleotides not matched to a gene: 4.